Ten or more counts support the clone carrying this T cell receptor beta chain. Antigen unknown. This record comes from a study of T cells in Graves' hyperthyroidism and ophthalmopathy. Points from the study as a whole: Separation of ophthalmopathy from stable hyperthyroidism was achieved by a 13 V-J model. Ophthalmopathy onset followed model prediction by a median roughly 6 months.

This CDR3 region has 11 residues. V lost 6 bases and J 7 bases, leaving 12 bases between the germline ends. Germline assignment: CDR1 SQVTM and CDR2 ANQGSEA. Uncontrolled infections, other autoimmune diseases, pregnancy or lactation led to exclusion of patients. Clinicians diagnosed patients from clinical symptoms, serum thyroxine and TRAb, thyroid ultrasound and orbital computed tomography. Amplified regions were TCR beta CDR3 sequences from RNA transcripts. A set of HTBI primers served as the primers for a first-round RT-PCR of the TCR CDR3. TCRdb analysed the multiplex PCR reads with MiXCR anew, one entry per CDR3 protein. The sample records about 480,000 distinct CDR3 sequences, around 24% being singletons.

Sequenced material: blood. The source of this sequence is a woman in her 30s with Graves' ophthalmopathy. The rearrangement uses TRBV29-1 and TRBJ1-1; D remains ambiguous. The CDR3 region has the DNA TGCAGCGTGGACGGGATGGTTGAAGCTTTCTTT. It yields the protein CSVDGMVEAFF.